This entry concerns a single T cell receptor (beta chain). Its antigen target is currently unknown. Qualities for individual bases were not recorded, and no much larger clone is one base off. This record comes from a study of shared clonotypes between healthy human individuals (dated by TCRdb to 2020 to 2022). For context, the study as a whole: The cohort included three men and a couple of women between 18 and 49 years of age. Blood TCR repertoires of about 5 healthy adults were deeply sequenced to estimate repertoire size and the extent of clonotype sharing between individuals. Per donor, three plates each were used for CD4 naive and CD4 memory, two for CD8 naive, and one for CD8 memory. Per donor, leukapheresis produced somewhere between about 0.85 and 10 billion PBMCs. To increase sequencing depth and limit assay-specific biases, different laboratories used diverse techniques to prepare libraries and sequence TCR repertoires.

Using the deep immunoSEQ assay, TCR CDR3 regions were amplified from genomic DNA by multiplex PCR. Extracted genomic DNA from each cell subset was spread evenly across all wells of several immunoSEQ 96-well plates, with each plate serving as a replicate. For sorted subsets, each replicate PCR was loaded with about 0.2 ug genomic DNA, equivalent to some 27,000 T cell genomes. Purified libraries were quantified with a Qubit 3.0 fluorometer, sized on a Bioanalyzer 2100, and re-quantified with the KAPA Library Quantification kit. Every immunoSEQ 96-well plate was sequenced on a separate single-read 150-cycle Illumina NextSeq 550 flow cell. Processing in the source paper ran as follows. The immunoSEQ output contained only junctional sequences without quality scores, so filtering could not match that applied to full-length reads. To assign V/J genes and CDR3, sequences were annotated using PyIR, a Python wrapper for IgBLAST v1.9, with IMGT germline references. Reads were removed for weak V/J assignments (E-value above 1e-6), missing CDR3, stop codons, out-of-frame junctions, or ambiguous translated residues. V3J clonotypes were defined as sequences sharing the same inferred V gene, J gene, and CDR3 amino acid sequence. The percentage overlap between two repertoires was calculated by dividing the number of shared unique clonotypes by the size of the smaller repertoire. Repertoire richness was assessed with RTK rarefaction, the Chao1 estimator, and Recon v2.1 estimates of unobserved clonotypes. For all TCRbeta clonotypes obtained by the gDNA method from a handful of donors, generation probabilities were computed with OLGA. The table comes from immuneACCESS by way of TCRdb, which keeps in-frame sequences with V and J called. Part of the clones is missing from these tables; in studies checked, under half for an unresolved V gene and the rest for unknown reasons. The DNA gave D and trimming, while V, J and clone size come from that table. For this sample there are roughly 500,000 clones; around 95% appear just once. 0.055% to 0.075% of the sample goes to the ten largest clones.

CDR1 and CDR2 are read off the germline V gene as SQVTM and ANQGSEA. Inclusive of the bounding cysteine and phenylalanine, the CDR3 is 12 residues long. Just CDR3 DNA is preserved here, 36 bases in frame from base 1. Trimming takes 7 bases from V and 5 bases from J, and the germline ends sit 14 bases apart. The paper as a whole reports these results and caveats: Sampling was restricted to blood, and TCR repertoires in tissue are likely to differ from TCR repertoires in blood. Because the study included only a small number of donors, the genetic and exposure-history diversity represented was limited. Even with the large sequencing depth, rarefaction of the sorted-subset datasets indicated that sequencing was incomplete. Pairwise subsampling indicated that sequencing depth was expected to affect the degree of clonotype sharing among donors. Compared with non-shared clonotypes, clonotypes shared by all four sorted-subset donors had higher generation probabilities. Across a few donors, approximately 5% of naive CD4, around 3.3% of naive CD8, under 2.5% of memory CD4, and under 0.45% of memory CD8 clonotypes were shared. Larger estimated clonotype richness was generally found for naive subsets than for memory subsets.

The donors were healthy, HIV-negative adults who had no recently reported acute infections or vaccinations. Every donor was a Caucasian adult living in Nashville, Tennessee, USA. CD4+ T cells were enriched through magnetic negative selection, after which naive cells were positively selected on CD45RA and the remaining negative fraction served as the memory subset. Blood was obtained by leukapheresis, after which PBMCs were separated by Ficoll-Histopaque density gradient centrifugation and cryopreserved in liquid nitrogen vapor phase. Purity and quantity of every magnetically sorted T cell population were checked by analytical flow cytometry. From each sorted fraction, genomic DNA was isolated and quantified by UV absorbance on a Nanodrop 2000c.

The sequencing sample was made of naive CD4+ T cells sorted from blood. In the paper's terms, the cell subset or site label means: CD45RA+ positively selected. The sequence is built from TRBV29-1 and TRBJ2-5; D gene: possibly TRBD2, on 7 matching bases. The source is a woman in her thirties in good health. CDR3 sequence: CSGNREGETQYF. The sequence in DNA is TGCAGCGGTAACAGGGAGGGGGAGACCCAGTACTTC. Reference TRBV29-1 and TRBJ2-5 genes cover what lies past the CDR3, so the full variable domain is SAVISQKPSRDICQRGTSLTIQCQVDSQVTMMFWYRQQPGQSLTLIATANQGSEATYESGFVIDKFPISRPNLTFSTLTVSNMSPEDSSIYLCSGNREGETQYFGPGTRLLVL.